This T cell receptor beta chain was sequenced for a study of post-analysis software for immune sequencing data (dated by TCRdb to between 2014 and 2017). In the study overall: Relapsing-remitting, secondary progressive and progressive-relapsing multiple sclerosis were recorded as disease courses, and subtype annotation was lacking for some patients. The patient repertoires were set against around ten previously published healthy control repertoires from donors whose ages ranged from roughly 6 to 26 years. A subset of samples was prepared in parallel using single-end sample barcoding, then pooled and co-amplified after Illumina adapter ligation.

The library came from PCR. Sequencing instrument: Illumina HiSeq 2500. To reduce PCR and sequencing biases, unique molecular identifiers were built into the TCR beta cDNA libraries. Approximately 500,000 cDNA molecules were obtained per 1 to 10 million input T cells, so each molecule approximated one T cell. The patient libraries were prepared and sequenced using the same protocol as the earlier healthy control dataset. Samples belonging to the same batch were prepared together, multiplexed and sequenced on a shared HiSeq lane. On the authors' methods: MIGEC handled the raw barcoded reads, throwing out single-read molecular identifier groups before consensus assembly and CDR3 extraction. Clonotype tables were post-analysed with VDJtools, and diversity was normalized by down-sampling all datasets to the smallest sample size. To correct batch-related cross-sample contamination, repertoire overlap clustering matched CDR3 amino acid sequences but not nucleotide sequences. TCRdb handled the public reads itself, with Q25 trimming in fastp and clone calling in MiXCR, and kept productive beta chains. Every entry covers one CDR3 protein and lists the most common genes and DNA from its rows. The V and J calls were not made by the authors but by TCRdb's processing. Across this sample there are about 200,000 distinct CDR3 sequences, with approximately 29% seen only once. The top ten constitute roughly 3.4% of the sample.

Germline trimming: 1 base from V, 3 bases from J; junction bases outside gene matches: 9. The CDR3 contains 17 residues, cysteine and phenylalanine counted. The kept DNA is CDR3 alone, 51 bases in frame from the first base. Per the germline V gene (reference sequence), LNHDA is the CDR1 and SQIVND is the CDR2. General study outcomes and caveats: Significantly higher frequencies in patients than in controls were found for several TRBV segments, including TRBV5-6, TRBV5-1 and TRBV20-1. The control group was slightly older than the multiple sclerosis patient group. Strong co-clustering of samples prepared in the same batch was shown by direct clustering with F measure, prompting a batch-effect correction. Normalized Chao1 diversity was significantly lower in multiple sclerosis patients than controls, suggesting substantial peripheral T-cell clonal expansion.

A single count supports this clonotype. This receptor's antigen is unknown. Nothing much larger sits one base from this clone, and base qualities are not available. One read alone is weak evidence. TCR beta repertoires were profiled from peripheral blood of roughly twelve young patients with multiple sclerosis to demonstrate the VDJtools post-analysis software. The multiple sclerosis patients were children and adolescents ranging in age from 6 to 15 years. In this chain, TRBV19 is recombined with TRBJ2-1, with 7 middle bases fitting TRBD2. The receptor's source is a girl aged 2-17 years with multiple sclerosis. The sample was blood. The CDR3 is CASSIGVGSSGYNEQFF. The sequence in DNA is TGTGCCAGTAGTATAGGGGTCGGGTCTAGCGGCTACAATGAGCAGTTCTTC.